This T cell receptor (beta chain) was profiled in a study of cytomegalovirus exposure and HLA in healthy donors. The PCR had 60 Vbeta and 13 Jbeta primers. Data came from immunoSEQ multiplex PCR; TCRdb stores just in-frame clones and leaves some out. This sample has about 200,000 clones, with about 81% found just once. J gave up 5 bases and V 5 bases, and 7 bases lay outside the gene matches. The germline V gene encodes CDR1 MNHEY and CDR2 SVGAGI. The CDR3 runs 15 residues. Sequencing was done on a sample of PBMCs. This TCR was sampled from a woman in her 40s in good health and CMV-seronegative. This sequence joins TRBV6-5 and TRBJ2-2; 8 bases agree with TRBD1. The CDR3 nucleotides are TGTGCCAGCAGTCCACGGACAGGGAGGACCGGGGAGCTGTTTTTT. Residues: CASSPRTGRTGELFF.